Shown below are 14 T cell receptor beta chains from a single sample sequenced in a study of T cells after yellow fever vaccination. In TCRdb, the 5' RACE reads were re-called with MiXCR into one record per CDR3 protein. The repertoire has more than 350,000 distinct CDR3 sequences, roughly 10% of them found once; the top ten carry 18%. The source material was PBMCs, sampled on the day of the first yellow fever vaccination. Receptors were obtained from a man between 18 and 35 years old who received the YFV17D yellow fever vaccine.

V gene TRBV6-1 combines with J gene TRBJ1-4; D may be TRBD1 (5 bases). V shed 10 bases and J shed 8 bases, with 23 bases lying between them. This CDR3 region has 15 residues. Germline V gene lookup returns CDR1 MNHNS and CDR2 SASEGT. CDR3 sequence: CATDEPGTAGEKLFF. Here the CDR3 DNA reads TGTGCCACCGATGAACCCGGGACCGCGGGCGAAAAACTGTTTTTT.

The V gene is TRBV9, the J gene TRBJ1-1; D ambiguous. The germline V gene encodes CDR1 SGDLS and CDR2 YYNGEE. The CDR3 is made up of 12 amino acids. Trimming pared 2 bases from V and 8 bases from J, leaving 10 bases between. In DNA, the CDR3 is TGTGCCAGCAGCGTTAACGGGAAAGAAGCTTTCTTT. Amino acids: CASSVNGKEAFF.

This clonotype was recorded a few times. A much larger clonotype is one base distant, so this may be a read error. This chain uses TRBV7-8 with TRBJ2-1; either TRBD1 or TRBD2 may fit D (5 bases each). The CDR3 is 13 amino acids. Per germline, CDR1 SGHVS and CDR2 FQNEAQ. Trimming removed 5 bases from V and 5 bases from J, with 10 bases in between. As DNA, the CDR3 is TGTGCCAGCAGCCCGGGACGTAACAATGAGCAGTTCTTC. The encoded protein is CASSPGRNNEQFF. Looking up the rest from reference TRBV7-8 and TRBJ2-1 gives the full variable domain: GAGVSQSPRYKVAKRGQDVALRCDPISGHVSLFWYQQALGQGPEFLTYFQNEAQLDKSGLPSDRFFAERPEGSVSTLKIQRTQQEDSAVYLCASSPGRNNEQFFGPGTRLTVL.

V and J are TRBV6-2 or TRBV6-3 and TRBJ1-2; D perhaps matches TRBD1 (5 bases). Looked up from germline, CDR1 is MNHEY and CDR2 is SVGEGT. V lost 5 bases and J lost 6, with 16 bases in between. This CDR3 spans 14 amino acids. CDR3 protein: CASSDTGFRDGYTF. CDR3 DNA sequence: TGTGCCAGCAGTGACACAGGCTTCCGAGATGGCTACACCTTC.

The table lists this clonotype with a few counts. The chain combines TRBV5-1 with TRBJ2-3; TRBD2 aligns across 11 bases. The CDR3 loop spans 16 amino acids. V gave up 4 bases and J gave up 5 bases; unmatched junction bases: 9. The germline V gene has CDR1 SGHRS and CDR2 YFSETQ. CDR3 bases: TGCGCCAGCAGCCCCTCTAGCGGGGGGACGGGAGATACGCAGTATTTT. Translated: CASSPSSGGTGDTQYF.

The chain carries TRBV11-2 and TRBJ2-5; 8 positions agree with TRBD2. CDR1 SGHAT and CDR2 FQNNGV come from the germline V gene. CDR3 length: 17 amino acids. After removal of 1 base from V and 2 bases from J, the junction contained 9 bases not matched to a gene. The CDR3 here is CASSLGFSGAVQETQYF. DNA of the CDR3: TGTGCCAGCAGCTTAGGGTTTAGCGGGGCCGTTCAAGAGACCCAGTACTTC.

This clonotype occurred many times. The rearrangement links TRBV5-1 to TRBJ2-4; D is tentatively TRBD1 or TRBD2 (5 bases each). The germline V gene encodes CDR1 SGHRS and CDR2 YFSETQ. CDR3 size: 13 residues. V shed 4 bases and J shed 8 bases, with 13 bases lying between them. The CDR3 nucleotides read TGCGCCAGCAGCGAGGGGCGGATGGACATTCAGTACTTC. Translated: CASSEGRMDIQYF.

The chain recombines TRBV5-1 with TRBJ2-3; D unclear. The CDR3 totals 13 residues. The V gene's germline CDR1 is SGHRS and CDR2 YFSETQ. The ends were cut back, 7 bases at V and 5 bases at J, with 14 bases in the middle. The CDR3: CASHEVGGDTQYF. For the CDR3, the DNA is TGCGCCAGCCACGAGGTTGGCGGAGATACGCAGTATTTT. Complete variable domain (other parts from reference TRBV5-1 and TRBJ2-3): KAGVTQTPRYLIKTRGQQVTLSCSPISGHRSVSWYQQTPGQGLQFLFEYFSETQRNKGNFPGRFSGRQFSNSRSEMNVSTLELGDSALYLCASHEVGGDTQYFGPGTRLTVL.

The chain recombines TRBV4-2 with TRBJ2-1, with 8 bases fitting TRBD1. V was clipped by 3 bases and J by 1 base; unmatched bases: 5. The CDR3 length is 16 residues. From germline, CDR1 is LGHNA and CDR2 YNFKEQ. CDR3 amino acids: CASSHPGTGSYNEQFF. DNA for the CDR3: TGTGCCAGCAGCCATCCCGGGACAGGTTCCTACAATGAGCAGTTCTTC.

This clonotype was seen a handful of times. This chain's CDR3 is CASSYGTAKYNSPLHF. The DNA of the CDR3 is TGTGCCAGCAGTTACGGGACCGCAAAATATAATTCACCCCTCCACTTT. The V and J genes are TRBV6-2 or TRBV6-3 and TRBJ1-6, with TRBD1 as a possible D gene (5 bases). The V gene's germline CDR1 is MNHEY and CDR2 SVGEGT. V was clipped by 2 bases and J by 4 bases, with 12 bases between them. CDR3 length: 16 residues.

The CDR3 nucleotides read TGTGCCAGCAGCCCCCCGGGCACTAGCGGAGCCACCGGGGAGCTGTTTTTT. Translating it yields CASSPPGTSGATGELFF. The V and J genes are TRBV7-3 and TRBJ2-2; 8 nucleotides agree with TRBD2. CDR1 is SGHTA, CDR2 FQGTGA, per germline. The trim removed 5 bases at V and 4 bases at J, leaving 12 bases unmatched. This CDR3 comprises 17 residues.

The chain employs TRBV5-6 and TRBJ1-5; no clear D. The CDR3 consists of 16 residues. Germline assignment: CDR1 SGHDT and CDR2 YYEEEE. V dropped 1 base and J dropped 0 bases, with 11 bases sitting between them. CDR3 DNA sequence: TGTGCCAGCAGCTTGTTGCGACTCGATAGCAATCAGCCCCAGCATTTT. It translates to CASSLLRLDSNQPQHF.

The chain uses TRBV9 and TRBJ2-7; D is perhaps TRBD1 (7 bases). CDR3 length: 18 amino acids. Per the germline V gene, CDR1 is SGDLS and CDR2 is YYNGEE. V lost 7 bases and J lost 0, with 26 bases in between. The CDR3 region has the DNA TGTGCCAGCCGCGCTCCCTCGGAGGGGGACAGTTTCTCCTACGAGCAGTACTTC. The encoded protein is CASRAPSEGDSFSYEQYF.

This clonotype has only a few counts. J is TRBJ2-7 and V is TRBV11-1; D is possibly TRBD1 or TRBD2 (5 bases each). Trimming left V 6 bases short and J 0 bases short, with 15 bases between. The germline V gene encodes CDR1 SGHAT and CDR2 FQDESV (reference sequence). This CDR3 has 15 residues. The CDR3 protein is CASRAGRATSYEQYF. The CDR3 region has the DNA TGTGCCAGCAGGGCGGGCAGGGCCACCTCCTACGAGCAGTACTTC.